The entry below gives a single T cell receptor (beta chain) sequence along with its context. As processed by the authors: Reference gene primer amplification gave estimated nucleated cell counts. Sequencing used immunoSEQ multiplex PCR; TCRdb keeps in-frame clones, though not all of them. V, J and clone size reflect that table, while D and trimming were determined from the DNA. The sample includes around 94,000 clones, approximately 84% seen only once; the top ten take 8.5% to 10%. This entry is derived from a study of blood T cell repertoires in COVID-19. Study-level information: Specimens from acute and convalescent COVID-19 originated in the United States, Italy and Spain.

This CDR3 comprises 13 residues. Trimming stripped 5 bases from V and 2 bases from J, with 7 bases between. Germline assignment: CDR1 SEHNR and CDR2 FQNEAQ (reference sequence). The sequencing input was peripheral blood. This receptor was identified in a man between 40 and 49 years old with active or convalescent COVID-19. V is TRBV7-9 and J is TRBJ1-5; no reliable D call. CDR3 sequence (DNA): TGTGCCAGCAGCCCCGGGGGCAATCAGCCCCAGCATTTT. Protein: CASSPGGNQPQHF.